This T cell receptor beta chain was recovered during a study of OX40 agonist ivuxolimab in advanced cancers. For the study at large: Patient treatment consisted of intravenous ivuxolimab administration every 2 weeks at 0.01 to 10 mg/kg. Findings and caveats of the study: Blood T cells, both CD4+ and CD8+, expanded clonally by week 6 at 0.1 to 3.0 mg/kg. Researchers report that CD8+ T cells had, on average, more expanded clones than CD4+.

In regard to this clone: What it binds is not known.

Sequencing was performed with immunoSEQ multiplex PCR; in TCRdb, only in-frame clones are kept and a portion is missing. The table has about 71,000 clones, 94% seen once; the top ten hold more than 15%. Looked up from germline, CDR1 is SEHNR and CDR2 is FQNEAQ (reference sequence). The CDR3 is 15 residues long. The V end was cut by 4 bases, the J end by 2 bases, with 12 bases between. The receptor comes from an adult with an advanced solid tumor such as melanoma, head and neck, liver or kidney cancer. J is TRBJ1-5 and V is TRBV7-9; tentative D call: TRBD1 (6 bases). The source was CD4+ or CD8+ T cells sorted from blood, collected in a trial of the OX40 agonist ivuxolimab. The CDR3 DNA reads TGTGCCAGCAGCTCGACAGGAGAAGGCAATCAGCCCCAGCATTTT. This gives the protein CASSSTGEGNQPQHF.